The sample holds a few counts of the clone carrying this T cell receptor (beta chain). These data belong to a study of cytomegalovirus exposure and HLA in healthy donors. In germline, CDR1 is MNHNS, CDR2 SASEGT. This CDR3 has 15 amino acids. Unmatched junction bases numbered 0, after V lost 3 bases and J lost 4 bases. PCR primers comprised 60 Vbeta and 13 Jbeta primers. Clones were read by immunoSEQ multiplex PCR, and TCRdb kept only the in-frame ones, dropping some. The data contain fewer than 140,000 clones, roughly 74% of them singletons. The sequenced material came from PBMCs. This receptor was taken from a man in his forties or fifties in good health and CMV-seronegative. The V call is TRBV6-1, the J call TRBJ2-3, with TRBD2 matching 14 bases. Here the CDR3 DNA reads TGTGCCAGCAGTGAGACTAGCGGGGGGGCAGATACGCAGTATTTT. Translating it yields CASSETSGGADTQYF.